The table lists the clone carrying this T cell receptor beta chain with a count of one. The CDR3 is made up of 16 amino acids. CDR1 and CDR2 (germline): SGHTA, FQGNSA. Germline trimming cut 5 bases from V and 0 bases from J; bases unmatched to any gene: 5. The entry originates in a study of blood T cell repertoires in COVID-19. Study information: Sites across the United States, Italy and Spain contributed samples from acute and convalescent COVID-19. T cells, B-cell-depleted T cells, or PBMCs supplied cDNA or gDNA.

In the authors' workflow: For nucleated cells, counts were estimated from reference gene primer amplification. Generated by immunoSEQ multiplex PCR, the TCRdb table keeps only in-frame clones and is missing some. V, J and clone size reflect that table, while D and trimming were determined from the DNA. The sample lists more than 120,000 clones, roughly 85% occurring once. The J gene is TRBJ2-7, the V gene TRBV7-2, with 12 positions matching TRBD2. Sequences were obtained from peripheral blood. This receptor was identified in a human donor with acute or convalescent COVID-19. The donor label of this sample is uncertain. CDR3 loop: CASSQQTSGGSYEQYF. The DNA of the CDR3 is TGTGCCAGCAGCCAGCAGACTAGCGGGGGCTCCTACGAGCAGTACTTC. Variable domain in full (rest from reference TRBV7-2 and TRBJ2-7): GAGVSQSPSNKVTEKGKDVELRCDPISGHTALYWYRQSLGQGLEFLIYFQGNSAPDKSGLPSDRFSAERTGGSVSTLTIQRTQQEDSAVYLCASSQQTSGGSYEQYFGPGTRLTVT.